Presented here are 25 T cell receptor beta chains from one specimen sequenced in a study of cytotoxic CD8 clonotypes in ibrutinib-treated CLL (dated by TCRdb to the early 2020s). The meaning of the sample's time point label: around 2 years on ibrutinib. Library prep was done by the immunoSEQ multiplex PCR assay. Held by TCRdb, this immuneACCESS table contains in-frame sequences only and omits some clones. Under half of the omission traces to an unresolved V gene where checked; the cause of the rest is unknown. Across this sample there are 110,000 or so clones, with 55% to 75% seen only once. The top ten hold around a third of the sample. Source: PBMCs, taken after 24 months of ibrutinib treatment. These receptors originate from a human donor with chronic lymphocytic leukemia.

This rearrangement joins TRBV4-2 to TRBJ2-2, with D unresolved. Trimming removed 0 bases at V and 4 bases at J, with 3 bases between. The CDR3 loop spans 13 amino acids. Per germline, CDR1 LGHNA and CDR2 YNFKEQ. Here the CDR3 DNA reads TGTGCCAGCAGCCAAGACTCCACCGGGGAGCTGTTTTTT. This translates into CASSQDSTGELFF.

The chain has TRBV10-2 and TRBJ1-3; D not resolved. The CDR3 runs to 15 residues. V was shortened by 3 bases and J by 0 bases, with 9 bases between the two germline ends. Germline lookup yields CDR1 WSHSY and CDR2 SAAADI. DNA for the CDR3: TGCGCCAGCAGTGATGGGGAGAACTCTGGAAACACCATATATTTT. It specifies CASSDGENSGNTIYF.

This clone was counted ten times or more. The CDR3 loop reads CASSLDTTGGYTF. Written as DNA, the CDR3 is TGTGCCAGCAGCTTGGATACAACGGGAGGCTACACCTTC. The chain links TRBV5-6 to TRBJ1-2; D unresolved. The CDR3 sequence is 13 residues long. Deletions cut 0 bases from V and 8 bases from J, with 11 bases between. CDR1 and CDR2 (germline): SGHDT, YYEEEE.

V and J are TRBV29-1 and TRBJ1-2; no reliable D call. The CDR3 totals 13 residues. CDR1 is SQVTM and CDR2 is ANQGSEA in the germline V gene. The V end lost 1 base, the J end lost 6 bases, and 12 bases lay between the germline ends. CDR3 sequence: CSVEGGGLNGYTF. DNA of the CDR3: TGCAGCGTTGAAGGTGGAGGGCTTAATGGCTACACCTTC.

The chain joins TRBV7-9 to TRBJ1-3, with D tentatively TRBD1 (5 bases). The CDR3 runs to 13 residues. Trimming removed 8 bases at V and 4 bases at J, with 12 bases between. The germline CDR1 and CDR2 sequences are SEHNR and FQNEAQ (reference sequence). The CDR3 sequence: CASGRPGGNTIYF. The DNA for the CDR3 is TGTGCCAGCGGCAGGCCAGGGGGAAACACCATATATTTT. The variable domain in full, with the rest retrieved from reference TRBV7-9 and TRBJ1-3, is DTGVSQNPRHKITKRGQNVTFRCDPISEHNRLYWYRQTLGQGPEFLTYFQNEAQLEKSRLLSDRFSAERPKGSFSTLEIQRTEQGDSAMYLCASGRPGGNTIYFGEGSWLTVV.

The V call is TRBV9, the J call TRBJ1-1; 9 nucleotides line up with TRBD1. Germline lookup yields CDR1 SGDLS and CDR2 YYNGEE. The CDR3 consists of 14 residues. Losses at the gene ends were 2 bases for V and 4 bases for J; bases not matched to a gene: 3. The DNA for the CDR3 is TGTGCCAGCAGCGTTTCGACAGGGGGCACTGAAGCTTTCTTT. Translation gives CASSVSTGGTEAFF.

The J gene is TRBJ2-5, the V gene TRBV25-1; 9 nucleotides match TRBD1. Unmatched junction bases numbered 4, after V lost 3 bases and J lost 2 bases. The CDR3 sequence is 15 residues long. The germline V gene encodes CDR1 MGHDK and CDR2 SYGVNS. The CDR3 spells CASSESTGGQETQYF. The CDR3 coding sequence is TGTGCCAGCAGTGAGTCGACAGGGGGTCAAGAGACCCAGTACTTC.

The chain carries TRBV9 and TRBJ2-7, with D maybe TRBD1 (6 bases). Deletions cut 0 bases from V and 0 bases from J, with 13 bases between. The CDR3 contains 16 residues. Germline V gene data show CDR1 as SGDLS and CDR2 as YYNGEE. The CDR3 nucleotides read TGTGCCAGCAGCGTAGGTTGGCAGGGGAGCTCCTACGAGCAGTACTTC. It yields the protein CASSVGWQGSSYEQYF.

The chain joins TRBV30 to TRBJ1-6; TRBD1 matches 12 bases. This CDR3 has 14 residues. V lost 5 bases, J lost 7 bases, and 3 bases stayed unmatched. The germline V gene encodes CDR1 GTSNPN and CDR2 SVGIG (reference sequence). The CDR3: CAWGTGGSNSPLHF. Here the CDR3 DNA reads TGTGCCTGGGGGACAGGGGGCTCGAATTCACCCCTCCACTTT.

The rearrangement joins TRBV5-1 to TRBJ2-3, with D possibly matching TRBD1 (6 bases). Germline V lookup: CDR1 SGHRS, CDR2 YFSETQ. The CDR3 spans 14 residues. V was shortened by 6 bases and J by 6 bases, with 17 bases between the two germline ends. The CDR3 sequence: CASNTGTRGDTQYF. The CDR3 DNA sequence: TGCGCCAGCAATACAGGGACCCGAGGGGATACGCAGTATTTT. The entire variable domain, with the rest obtained from reference TRBV5-1 and TRBJ2-3, is as follows: KAGVTQTPRYLIKTRGQQVTLSCSPISGHRSVSWYQQTPGQGLQFLFEYFSETQRNKGNFPGRFSGRQFSNSRSEMNVSTLELGDSALYLCASNTGTRGDTQYFGPGTRLTVL.

The chain links TRBV2 to TRBJ2-5, with D unresolved. Trimming pared 4 bases from V and 4 bases from J, leaving 10 bases between. The germline V gene has CDR1 SNHLY and CDR2 FYNNEI. CDR3 size: 13 residues. CDR3 loop: CASSGLPGETQYF. The CDR3 DNA is TGTGCCAGCAGTGGGCTCCCCGGAGAGACCCAGTACTTC.

The gene calls are TRBV30 and TRBJ1-6, with a tentative D call TRBD1 (6 bases). Trimming removed 4 bases from V and 11 bases from J, with 18 bases in between. The CDR3 extends over 14 amino acids. Germline V gene lookup returns CDR1 GTSNPN and CDR2 SVGIG (reference sequence). CDR3 nucleotides: TGTGCCTGGACACATAGAGGGGGGAGAGCACCCCTCCACTTT. It is translated as CAWTHRGGRAPLHF.

V and J are TRBV19 and TRBJ2-3; D is unclear. CDR3 length: 12 amino acids. Between the trimmed V and J ends, which lost 2 bases and 6 bases, there was a span of 6 bases. The V gene's germline CDR1 is LNHDA and CDR2 SQIVND (reference sequence). The CDR3 DNA reads TGTGCCAGTAGTATATCCACGGATACGCAGTATTTT. This codes for CASSISTDTQYF.

The chain couples TRBV28 to TRBJ1-5; D not resolved. V lost 3 bases, J lost 6 bases, and 12 bases lay in between. The CDR3 is 14 amino acids. Germline-derived CDR1 and CDR2 are MDHEN and SYDVKM. The chain's CDR3 is CASSFGTYSQPQHF. The CDR3 DNA sequence: TGTGCCAGCAGTTTTGGTACCTATAGTCAGCCCCAGCATTTT. The full variable domain, with the rest looked up from reference TRBV28 and TRBJ1-5, is DVKVTQSSRYLVKRTGEKVFLECVQDMDHENMFWYRQDPGLGLRLIYFSYDVKMKEKGDIPEGYSVSREKKERFSLILESASTNQTSMYLCASSFGTYSQPQHFGDGTRLSIL.

The rearrangement links TRBV30 to TRBJ1-1, with 7 bases lining up with TRBD1. This CDR3 contains 13 residues. V dropped 4 bases and J dropped 3; count of bases not matched to a gene: 5. CDR1 and CDR2 (germline): GTSNPN, SVGIG (reference sequence). The CDR3 sequence is CAWNGQDYTEAFF. The CDR3 region has the DNA TGTGCCTGGAATGGACAGGATTACACTGAAGCTTTCTTT. Full variable domain (remainder filled in from reference TRBV30 and TRBJ1-1): SQTIHQWPATLVQPVGSPLSLECTVEGTSNPNLYWYRQAAGRGLQLLFYSVGIGQISSEVPQNLSASRPQDRQFILSSKKLLLSDSGFYLCAWNGQDYTEAFFGQGTRLTVV.

The gene calls are TRBV6-5 and TRBJ1-3; D remains unclear. Trimming pared 0 bases from V and 8 bases from J, leaving 8 bases between. From germline, CDR1 is MNHEY and CDR2 SVGAGI. The CDR3 runs to 13 residues. The CDR3 DNA sequence: TGTGCCAGCAGTTACTCGACGGGATACACCATATATTTT. Translation gives CASSYSTGYTIYF.

This clone has only a few counts. J is TRBJ1-5 and V is TRBV15; no reliable D call. The CDR3 contains 12 residues. The ends were cut back, 0 bases at V and 9 bases at J, with 6 bases in the middle. Germline V gives CDR1 LNHNV, CDR2 YYDKDF (reference sequence). The DNA of the CDR3 is TGTGCCACCAGCAGAGATAGGGCGCCCCAGCATTTT. Translated: CATSRDRAPQHF.

This chain joins TRBV2 and TRBJ2-6; the D is unclear. This CDR3 contains 15 residues. The V and J ends lost 0 bases and 3 bases respectively, with 6 bases between them. Germline values: CDR1 SNHLY, CDR2 FYNNEI. The chain's CDR3 is CASSEASGGANVLTF. CDR3 coding DNA: TGTGCCAGCAGTGAAGCAAGTGGTGGGGCCAACGTCCTGACTTTC.

This clone was seen at least ten times. The chain has TRBV5-1 and TRBJ2-1, with D possibly being TRBD2 (6 bases). CDR1 and CDR2 from the germline V gene are SGHRS and YFSETQ. CDR3 length equals 12 residues. V was shortened by 4 bases and J by 9 bases, with 11 bases between the two germline ends. This chain's CDR3 is CASSPGDTEQFF. CDR3 bases: TGCGCCAGCAGCCCGGGAGACACTGAGCAGTTCTTC.

This chain joins TRBV9 and TRBJ1-2; maybe TRBD1 (6 bases). This CDR3 comprises 14 residues. Germline V gives CDR1 SGDLS, CDR2 YYNGEE. Trimming removed 3 bases at V and 0 bases at J, with 9 bases between. This CDR3 is CASSAGQSNYGYTF. Written as DNA, the CDR3 is TGTGCCAGCAGCGCCGGACAGTCTAACTATGGCTACACCTTC. Based on the CDR3 plus reference TRBV9 and TRBJ1-2, the full variable domain is DSGVTQTPKHLITATGQRVTLRCSPRSGDLSVYWYQQSLDQGLQFLIQYYNGEERAKGNILERFSAQQFPDLHSELNLSSLELGDSALYFCASSAGQSNYGYTFGSGTRLTVV.

This clone was counted only a few times. This sequence joins TRBV15 and TRBJ1-1, with D possibly being TRBD1 (5 bases). Germline V gene data show CDR1 as LNHNV and CDR2 as YYDKDF (reference sequence). Trimming left V 5 bases short and J 0 bases short, with 10 bases between. The CDR3 length is 14 residues. CDR3 sequence: CATSATAMNTEAFF. The CDR3 nucleotides read TGTGCCACCAGCGCGACAGCCATGAACACTGAAGCTTTCTTT.

The chain is built from TRBV6-5 and TRBJ2-2, with D hard to call. Germline CDR1 MNHEY, CDR2 SVGAGI. CDR3 length: 12 residues. Trimming cost V 6 bases and J 7 bases, with 9 bases left between them. The DNA of the CDR3 is TGTGCCAGCAGCGCGCGGTTCGGGGAGCTGTTTTTT. Translated, it gives CASSARFGELFF.

The CDR3 loop is CAISDGQPYGYTF. CDR3 bases: TGTGCCATCAGTGACGGTCAGCCTTATGGCTACACCTTC. The genes are TRBV10-3 and TRBJ1-2; no clear D gene. V lost 3 bases and J 5 bases, leaving 10 bases between the germline ends. The germline gives CDR1 ENHRY, CDR2 SYGVKD. The CDR3 contains 13 residues.

This clone has just a few counts. This chain links TRBV10-1 with TRBJ1-5; TRBD1 might be the D (6 bases). Germline V gives CDR1 WNHNN, CDR2 SYGVQD (reference sequence). The CDR3 contains 12 residues. Trimming removed 5 bases at V and 4 bases at J, with 6 bases between. In nucleotides, the CDR3 is TGCGCCAGCAGTACAGGGAATCAGCCCCAGCATTTT. Translating it yields CASSTGNQPQHF.

The rearrangement uses TRBV6-1 and TRBJ2-5; TRBD1 matches at 8 bases. The CDR3 runs 15 residues. With 1 base clipped from V and 9 bases from J, the junction kept 10 bases outside the gene matches. Germline V gene sequence: CDR1 MNHNS, CDR2 SASEGT. CDR3: CASSEGSWTGSPQYF. CDR3 DNA: TGTGCCAGCAGTGAAGGATCGTGGACAGGGAGCCCCCAGTACTTC.